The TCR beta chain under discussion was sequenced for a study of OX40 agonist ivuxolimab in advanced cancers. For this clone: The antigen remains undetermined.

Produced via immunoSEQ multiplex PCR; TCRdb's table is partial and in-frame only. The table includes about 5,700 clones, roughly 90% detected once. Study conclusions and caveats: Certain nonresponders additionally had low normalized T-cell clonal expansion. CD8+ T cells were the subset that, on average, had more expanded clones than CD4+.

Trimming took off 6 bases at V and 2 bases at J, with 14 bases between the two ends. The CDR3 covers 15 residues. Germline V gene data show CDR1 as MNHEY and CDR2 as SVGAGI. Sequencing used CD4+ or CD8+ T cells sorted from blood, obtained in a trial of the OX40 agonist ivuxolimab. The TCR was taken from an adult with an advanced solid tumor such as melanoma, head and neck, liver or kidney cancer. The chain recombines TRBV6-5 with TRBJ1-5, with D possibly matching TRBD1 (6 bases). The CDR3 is CASRPQGRRNQPQHF. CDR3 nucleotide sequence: TGTGCCAGCAGACCCCAGGGGAGGCGCAATCAGCCCCAGCATTTT.